Listed below are T cell receptor beta chains from one sample, sequenced in a study of T cells in Graves' hyperthyroidism and ophthalmopathy. One entry per CDR3 protein, called by TCRdb with MiXCR from the multiplex PCR reads. The sample consists of 90,000 to 120,000 distinct CDR3 sequences, roughly 15% of them appearing once. Material: blood. The receptor set was obtained from a woman aged 45 to 65 with Graves' hyperthyroidism. CDR3s include the opening cysteine and the closing phenylalanine or tryptophan. D genes are given only for firm matches. Some rows have no size entry. The others give once, few or many, or a class for an expanded clone.

TRBV5-1	NA	many	TRBJ2-1	TGCGCCAGCAGCTTGGGTTGGGGGGCGTTGATGAATGAGCAGTTCTTC	CASSLGWGALMNEQFF
TRBV5-8	TRBD1	many	TRBJ1-1	TGTGCCAGCAGCCCGTACCCCGGTGGTGACAGGGGGCGGAATGGACGCACTGAAGCTTTCTTT	CASSPYPGGDRGRNGRTEAFF
TRBV11-2	NA	many	TRBJ1-2	TGTGCCAGCAGCTTAGACCGCCGGGCTTCTTTCTATGGCTACACCTTC	CASSLDRRASFYGYTF
TRBV10-3	TRBD1	many	TRBJ2-7	TGTGCCATCAGTAGCCGGGACAGGGTTTTGTACGAGCAGTACTTC	CAISSRDRVLYEQYF
TRBV5-4	NA	many	TRBJ2-3	TGTGCCAGCAGCTTGAAATGGGCGGCTAGCACAGATACGCAGTATTTT	CASSLKWAASTDTQYF
TRBV27	NA	NA	TRBJ2-3	TGTGCCAGCAGTTCTACCCACTCTAGCACAGATACGCAGTATTTT	CASSSTHSSTDTQYF
TRBV7-3	TRBD2	many	TRBJ2-1	TGTGCCAGCAGCCCCGGGGCGGGGGATCTCTACAATGAGCAGTTCTTC	CASSPGAGDLYNEQFF
TRBV10-1	NA	few	TRBJ1-2	TGCGCCAGCAGTCCGGACATTAAGTATGGCTACACCTTC	CASSPDIKYGYTF
TRBV7-8	TRBD2	few	TRBJ2-1	TGTGCCAGCAGCCCGCCTAGCGGGGGTTACAATGAGCAGTTCTTC	CASSPPSGGYNEQFF
TRBV20-1	TRBD2	many	TRBJ2-1	TGCAGTGTCCGGACTAGCGGGAGGACCAGGGGGAATGAGCAGTTCTTC	CSVRTSGRTRGNEQFF
TRBV7-2	NA	many	TRBJ1-1	TGTGCCAGCAGCTTACTACTCTCTGAAGCTTTCTTT	CASSLLLSEAFF
TRBV12-3/TRBV12-4	NA	many	TRBJ2-2	TGTGCCAGCAGTTTAGTGACTAACACCGGGGAGCTGTTTTTT	CASSLVTNTGELFF
TRBV2	NA	many	TRBJ2-7	TGTGCCTTAGCTGATCAGGCGGACGAGCAGTACTTC	CALADQADEQYF
TRBV28	NA	many	TRBJ1-1	TGTGCCAGCAAATTCCTCTCTCGGGGGGTCGATTTGAACACTGAAGCTTTCTTT	CASKFLSRGVDLNTEAFF
TRBV6-5	TRBD1	NA	TRBJ1-5	TGTGCCAGCAGTTACGCCCTCCGGACAGGAACACAGCCCCAGCATTTT	CASSYALRTGTQPQHF
TRBV20-1	NA	few	TRBJ1-5	TGCAGTGCTAACGTGCCGGGCAATCAGCCCCAGCATTTT	CSANVPGNQPQHF
TRBV19	NA	NA	TRBJ1-5	TGTGCCAGTAGTCCCATAAATCAGCCCCAGCATTTT	CASSPINQPQHF
TRBV28	TRBD2	many	TRBJ2-1	TGTGCCAGCAGTTTAACGGCGGGAGCTTCCTACAATGAGCAGTTCTTC	CASSLTAGASYNEQFF
TRBV10-2	NA	many	TRBJ2-7	TGCGCCAGCAGGGCAGGCAGTTTCTACGAGCAGTACTTC	CASRAGSFYEQYF
TRBV7-2	NA	many	TRBJ2-1	TGTGCCAGCAGCTTAGGCGCAATGGGCGGGGAGCAGTTCTTC	CASSLGAMGGEQFF
TRBV7-9	TRBD1	NA	TRBJ1-2	TGTGCCAGCAGCTTAGCGGGACAGAAACGCTATGGCTACACCTTC	CASSLAGQKRYGYTF
TRBV28	NA	many	TRBJ1-2	TGTGCCAGCAGACAACAGGGTAAATTTGGCTACACCTTC	CASRQQGKFGYTF
TRBV24-1	NA	many	TRBJ1-3	TGTGCCACCAGTGATCCAACTAGCTCTGGAAACACCATATATTTT	CATSDPTSSGNTIYF
TRBV2	TRBD2	many	TRBJ2-3	TGTGCCAGCAGTGCTAGCGGGAGGCCCACAGATACGCAGTATTTT	CASSASGRPTDTQYF
TRBV20-1	TRBD2	many	TRBJ2-5	TGCAGTGCTAGAGCAGGACTAGCGGGCATCTTCCCGAACTTC	CSARAGLAGIFPNF
TRBV5-1	NA	many	TRBJ2-7	TGCGCCAGCAGCTCCGGGACAAGGGTTATCTACGAGCAGTACTTC	CASSSGTRVIYEQYF
TRBV11-2	TRBD2	NA	TRBJ2-1	TGTGCCAGCAGCTTAACCATTGCCAGCGGGAGGGCACATGAGCAGTTCTTC	CASSLTIASGRAHEQFF
TRBV30	TRBD1	many	TRBJ1-2	TGTGCCTGGAGTGTCCCTGGACAGGGGATGTTTGGCTACACCTTC	CAWSVPGQGMFGYTF
TRBV27	TRBD1	many	TRBJ2-6	TGTGCCAGCAGTTTATATGGACAGGGAGTAACTGGGGCCAACGTCCTGACTTTC	CASSLYGQGVTGANVLTF
TRBV6-2/TRBV6-3	NA	many	TRBJ2-1	TGTGCCAGCAGTTATCCGACAGGTCGGGACAATGAGCAGTTCTTC	CASSYPTGRDNEQFF
TRBV12-3/TRBV12-4	NA	many	TRBJ1-1	TGTGCCAGCAGTAGAGAGTATGGCACTGAAGCTTTCTTT	CASSREYGTEAFF
TRBV7-6	TRBD1	many	TRBJ1-4	TGTGCCAGCAGCCCCGACAGGGGGCGGAATGAAAAACTGTTTTTT	CASSPDRGRNEKLFF
TRBV20-1	TRBD1	NA	TRBJ2-7	TGCAGTGCTAACCGTCCGGGACAGGGGGCTCCCGAGCAGTACTTC	CSANRPGQGAPEQYF
TRBV19	NA	many	TRBJ1-1	TGTGCCAGTAGTATAGATCTGGGTCGGATTAATGAAGCTTTCTTT	CASSIDLGRINEAFF
TRBV20-1	TRBD2	NA	TRBJ2-1	TGCAGTGCCCCCGGGACCGGGACTAGCGGGAGGCATTCCTACAATGAGCAGTTCTTC	CSAPGTGTSGRHSYNEQFF
TRBV3-1	NA	NA	TRBJ2-1	TGTGCCAGCAGCCAAGATTGGGCGTCCTACAATGAGCAGTTCTTC	CASSQDWASYNEQFF
TRBV27	NA	many	TRBJ2-1	TGTGCCAGCAGTTTTTATGTGGGGCCTAACTCCTACAATGAGCAGTTCTTC	CASSFYVGPNSYNEQFF
TRBV12-3/TRBV12-4	NA	many	TRBJ1-2	TGTGCCAGCAGTCGAGCAGGGGCCTATGGCTACACCTTC	CASSRAGAYGYTF
TRBV20-1	TRBD1	NA	TRBJ2-1	TGCAGTGCTGAGGGACAGGCTTACTACAATGAGCAGTTCTTC	CSAEGQAYYNEQFF
TRBV9	TRBD1	few	TRBJ2-6	TGTGCCAGCAGCGTGACAGGGGGCTCTGGGGCCAACGTCCTGACTTTC	CASSVTGGSGANVLTF
TRBV20-1	TRBD1	many	TRBJ2-1	TGCAGTGCTAGAGAACCGGGACAGGGGGCCGGTATTGGCTCCTACAATGAGCAGTTCTTC	CSAREPGQGAGIGSYNEQFF
TRBV7-9	NA	many	TRBJ1-1	TGTGCCAGCAGCCCTCACATCCCCCTGAACGCTTTCTTT	CASSPHIPLNAFF
TRBV27	NA	many	TRBJ2-7	TGTGCCAGCAGTCGTCTTGGGACGGACGCCTACGAGCAGTACTTC	CASSRLGTDAYEQYF
TRBV9	TRBD1	few	TRBJ2-2	TGTGCCAGCAGCGTAGTGGGACAGGGGGGCGCCGGGGAGCTGTTTTTT	CASSVVGQGGAGELFF
TRBV6-1	NA	many	TRBJ2-2	TGTGCCAGCACCTCGAGGCTCGGGACCGGGGAGCTGTTTTTT	CASTSRLGTGELFF
TRBV5-1	TRBD2	many	TRBJ2-2	TGCGCCAGCATGGCTAGCGGGAGATCGGTCACCGGGGAGCTGTTTTTT	CASMASGRSVTGELFF
TRBV3-1	TRBD1	many	TRBJ1-1	TGTGCCAGCAGCCAAGACTCAGGGGGCGGTAATGAAGCTTTCTTT	CASSQDSGGGNEAFF
TRBV28	TRBD1	many	TRBJ2-7	TGTGCCAGCAGTCCCCACGGAGCAGATCCGACAGGGGTCGAGCAGTACTTC	CASSPHGADPTGVEQYF
TRBV3-1	NA	many	TRBJ1-1	TGTGCCAGCAGCCAGGCAGGGAACACTGAAGCTTTCTTT	CASSQAGNTEAFF
TRBV3-1	NA	NA	TRBJ2-7	TGTGCCAGCAGCCTTTACCCCTCCTACGAGCAGTACTTC	CASSLYPSYEQYF
TRBV28	NA	many	TRBJ2-7	TGTGCCAGCAGTTTAACGGGGAGGCCAATCCAATCCTACGAGCAGTACTTC	CASSLTGRPIQSYEQYF
TRBV11-1	TRBD1	many	TRBJ2-7	TGTGCCAGCAGCCCCGGGACAGGGGGCCTCTACGAGCAGTACTTC	CASSPGTGGLYEQYF
TRBV20-1	NA	many	TRBJ2-1	TGCAGTGCTAGAGGCGGGCGGAGCTCCTACAATGAGCAGTTCTTC	CSARGGRSSYNEQFF
TRBV29-1	NA	many	TRBJ1-1	TGCAGCGTGGGGAACAGGGTCACTGAAGCTTTCTTT	CSVGNRVTEAFF
TRBV11-2	NA	many	TRBJ2-5	TGTGCCAGCAGCTTAGGGGGGGAAGAGACCCAGTACTTC	CASSLGGEETQYF
TRBV19	NA	many	TRBJ2-7	TGTGCCAGTAGTATAGGCAATGGGAAATTCGCCTACGAGCAGTACTTC	CASSIGNGKFAYEQYF
TRBV5-1	NA	NA	TRBJ2-2	TGCGCCAGCAGCACGGGGGGCGCGAACACCGGGGAGCTGTTTTTT	CASSTGGANTGELFF
TRBV7-8	TRBD2	NA	TRBJ2-3	TGTGCCAGCAGCGCCACTAGCGGGAGGCCGGGAGATACGCAGTATTTT	CASSATSGRPGDTQYF
TRBV2	NA	many	TRBJ1-5	TGTGCCAGCAGCCGGGTTTCCTTTAGCAATCAGCCCCAGCATTTT	CASSRVSFSNQPQHF